A single sample gave rise to the 32 T cell receptor beta chains below, sequenced in a study of vaccination effects on CD4 cells after COVID-19. CD4+ T cells specific for antigen were expanded with viral peptide pools by the ViraFEST assay before sequencing. CD4+ T cell isolation took place after 10 days of culture. This person's SARS-CoV-2 infection, confirmed by PCR, occurred between March and December 2020. Sequencing used immunoSEQ multiplex PCR; TCRdb keeps in-frame clones, though not all of them. The sample includes roughly 26,000 clones, around three quarters of them seen just once. Antigen specificity for these receptors is unknown. The sample here was CD4+ T cells from PBMCs cultured with HCoV-NL63 spike peptides, taken before COVID-19 vaccination. All receptors come from a human donor who had a prior SARS-CoV-2 infection.

The chain uses TRBV13 and TRBJ1-1; possible D gene TRBD1, 5 bases. V gave up 2 bases and J gave up 3 bases, with 13 bases separating them. The germline V gene encodes CDR1 PRHDT and CDR2 FYEKMQ (reference sequence). There are 15 residues in the CDR3. The DNA of the CDR3 is TGTGCCAGCAGCTTAAAGTTTTGGGGGGACACTGAAGCTTTCTTT. Protein: CASSLKFWGDTEAFF.

The chain links TRBV5-1 to TRBJ2-7; perhaps TRBD2 as D (5 bases). V lost 4 bases and J 0 bases, leaving 11 bases between the germline ends. There are 14 residues in the CDR3. Germline V gene sequence: CDR1 SGHRS, CDR2 YFSETQ. The CDR3 here is CASSPTTGSYEQYF. CDR3 DNA sequence: TGCGCCAGCAGCCCGACTACTGGCTCCTACGAGCAGTACTTC.

The chain is built from TRBV5-4 and TRBJ2-5, with 8 nucleotides matching TRBD2. This CDR3 spans 16 amino acids. Trimming took 2 bases from V and 5 from J; bases not matched to a gene: 11. Germline CDR1 and CDR2: SGHNT and YYREEE (reference sequence). The CDR3 DNA is TGTGCCAGCAGCTTTGGGGGTGACGGACTAGCCGAGACCCAGTACTTC. Protein: CASSFGGDGLAETQYF.

The chain employs TRBV11-3 and TRBJ2-1, with D possibly matching TRBD1 (6 bases). V lost 5 bases, J lost 10 bases, and 15 bases lay in between. CDR1 is SGHNT, CDR2 YENEEA, per germline. The CDR3 runs to 13 residues. Here the CDR3 DNA reads TGTGCCAGCAGCGGAGGCGCGCAGGGGGAGCAGTTCTTC. Translating it yields CASSGGAQGEQFF.

This chain links TRBV9 with TRBJ2-5, with D possibly being TRBD2 (5 bases). CDR3 length equals 14 residues. The V and J ends lost 4 bases and 4 bases respectively, with 14 bases between them. CDR1 and CDR2 from the germline V gene are SGDLS and YYNGEE. CDR3 protein: CASSTYEGSETQYF. In nucleotides, the CDR3 is TGTGCCAGCAGCACTTATGAGGGATCAGAGACCCAGTACTTC.

For the CDR3, the DNA is TGTGCCATCAGTGAGGGTAGGGAGTATGAGCAGTTCTTC. This sequence encodes CAISEGREYEQFF. The rearrangement uses TRBV10-3 and TRBJ2-1, with D perhaps matching TRBD2 (5 bases). Trimming removed 2 bases at V and 8 bases at J, with 10 bases between. Germline V lookup: CDR1 ENHRY, CDR2 SYGVKD. The CDR3 has 13 amino acids.

The genes are TRBV27 and TRBJ2-3, with 10 bases that match TRBD2. From germline, CDR1 is MNHEY and CDR2 SMNVEV (reference sequence). The CDR3 has 16 amino acids. V gave up 3 bases and J gave up 2 bases; unmatched junction bases: 5. CDR3 loop: CASSFASGSPTDTQYF. CDR3 sequence (DNA): TGTGCCAGCAGTTTCGCTAGCGGGAGCCCCACAGATACGCAGTATTTT.

This clone was recorded only once. The chain has TRBV1 and TRBJ2-7; the table calls TRBD2, which could not be checked here. TRBV1 is assigned pseudogene status. CDR3 size: 15 residues. CDR3 protein: CTSSQDLGRSYEQYF. In DNA form, the CDR3 reads TGCACCAGCAGCCAAGATCTAGGCCGCTCCTACGAGCAGTACTTC.

The V call is TRBV30, the J call TRBJ1-5, with D hard to call. Germline lookup yields CDR1 GTSNPN and CDR2 SVGIG (reference sequence). The CDR3 has 13 amino acids. Trimming removed 2 bases at V and 4 bases at J, with 9 bases between. The CDR3 spells CAWSPELNQPQHF. The CDR3 DNA is TGTGCCTGGAGTCCCGAACTAAATCAGCCCCAGCATTTT.

The chain couples TRBV27 to TRBJ2-7; 10 positions agree with TRBD2. Germline loops: CDR1 MNHEY, CDR2 SMNVEV (reference sequence). The junction had 8 bases not matched to a gene; V was cut back by 4 bases and J by 2 bases. This CDR3 is 16 amino acids long. DNA for the CDR3: TGTGCCAGCAGTTCCCTTCCTAGCGGGGGCACCTACGAGCAGTACTTC. Its translation: CASSSLPSGGTYEQYF.

J is TRBJ1-5 and V is TRBV4-1; 7 nucleotides match TRBD1. CDR1 MGHRA and CDR2 YSYEKL come from the germline V gene. J was trimmed by 2 bases and V by 0 bases; bases with no gene match: 16. The CDR3 is 20 amino acids. The CDR3 DNA reads TGCGCCAGCAGCCAAGATGGCCGGGCCCAGGGGGGGTTCGGCAATCAGCCCCAGCATTTT. It is translated as CASSQDGRAQGGFGNQPQHF.

This clone has only a few counts. One end of the junction varies from germline; a read error may be responsible. This chain uses TRBV7-7 with TRBJ2-7; 8 bases fit TRBD1. The CDR3 sequence is 13 residues long. Germline CDR1 SSHAT, CDR2 FNYEAQ (reference sequence). Written as DNA, the CDR3 is TGTGCTAGCAGCTGGACAGGGTCCAGCGAGCAGTACTTC. Protein product: CASSWTGSSEQYF.

V gene TRBV6-1 combines with J gene TRBJ2-3, with a tentative D call TRBD1 (5 bases). Germline assignment: CDR1 MNHNS and CDR2 SASEGT. This CDR3 is 17 amino acids long. Trimming took off 4 bases at V and 3 bases at J, with 20 bases between the two ends. CDR3 in amino acids: CASSGENPGFWTDTQYF. Written as DNA, the CDR3 is TGTGCCAGCAGTGGAGAAAACCCAGGGTTTTGGACAGATACGCAGTATTTT.

V and J are TRBV5-5 and TRBJ2-7; D call uncertain. The ends were cut back, 2 bases at V and 2 bases at J, with 11 bases in the middle. The CDR3 covers 14 residues. The germline gives CDR1 SGHKS, CDR2 YYEKEE (reference sequence). CDR3 protein: CASSFSYQTYEQYF. The DNA of the CDR3 is TGTGCCAGCAGCTTCAGCTACCAAACCTACGAGCAGTACTTC. The full variable domain, with the rest looked up from reference TRBV5-5 and TRBJ2-7, is DAGVTQSPTHLIKTRGQQVTLRCSPISGHKSVSWYQQVLGQGPQFIFQYYEKEERGRGNFPDRFSARQFPNYSSELNVNALLLGDSALYLCASSFSYQTYEQYFGPGTRLTVT.

In this sample, this clone turned up a few times. This chain links TRBV7-9 with TRBJ2-7, with D possibly being TRBD1 (7 bases). The CDR3 is 16 amino acids. Germline V gives CDR1 SEHNR, CDR2 FQNEAQ (reference sequence). The germline V and J ends were trimmed by 4 bases and 0 bases, with 16 bases remaining between them. CDR3 sequence: CASSSGGWKSSYEQYF. CDR3 nucleotide sequence: TGTGCCAGCAGCTCAGGGGGGTGGAAGAGCTCCTACGAGCAGTACTTC.

The chain uses TRBV6-5 and TRBJ1-2; 7 nucleotides agree with TRBD1. The CDR3 sequence is 13 residues long. Germline loops: CDR1 MNHEY, CDR2 SVGAGI. V lost 5 bases to trimming and J lost 6 bases; unmatched junction nucleotides: 6. The CDR3 nucleotides are TGTGCCAGCAGTCCCGGGACAGCAAATGGCTACACCTTC. This sequence encodes CASSPGTANGYTF.

The V and J genes are TRBV27 and TRBJ2-7; 8 nucleotides line up with TRBD1. J gave up 2 bases and V 4 bases, and 4 bases lay outside the gene matches. CDR1 is MNHEY and CDR2 is SMNVEV in the germline V gene (reference sequence). This CDR3 is 14 amino acids long. Here the CDR3 DNA reads TGTGCCAGCAGTTCGGACAGGGATGCCTACGAGCAGTACTTC. Translated, it gives CASSSDRDAYEQYF.

The chain is built from TRBV2 and TRBJ2-7; TRBD2 might be the D (7 bases). This CDR3 has 14 residues. Germline lookup yields CDR1 SNHLY and CDR2 FYNNEI. The germline V and J ends were trimmed by 8 bases and 9 bases, with 23 bases remaining between them. The DNA for the CDR3 is TGTGCCAGCCAGCTGGGGGGGCCGATACCCCTGCAGTACTTC. It specifies CASQLGGPIPLQYF.

The chain carries TRBV5-1 and TRBJ2-7, with 11 bases matching TRBD2. The V segment lost 0 bases and the J segment 4 bases; nucleotides outside the gene matches: 6. CDR3 length equals 16 residues. Germline V gene sequence: CDR1 SGHRS, CDR2 YFSETQ. The CDR3 sequence: CASSLVGLAGGYEQYF. As DNA, the CDR3 is TGCGCCAGCAGCTTGGTAGGGCTAGCGGGAGGTTACGAGCAGTACTTC.

The V call is TRBV7-2, the J call TRBJ2-1; maybe TRBD2 (7 bases). The germline V gene has CDR1 SGHTA and CDR2 FQGNSA. The CDR3 covers 17 residues. V was clipped by 2 bases and J by 0 bases, with 14 bases between them. The CDR3 bases are TGTGCCAGCAGCTTACAGCCGGGGGGCCTCTCCTACAATGAGCAGTTCTTC. Translated, it gives CASSLQPGGLSYNEQFF.

The genes are TRBV6-6 and TRBJ1-2; D is undetermined. Germline CDR1 reads MNHNY; CDR2 reads SVGAGI (reference sequence). V was trimmed by 2 bases and J by 0 bases, leaving 10 bases between them. This CDR3 is 15 amino acids long. This CDR3 is CASSYTQDTNYGYTF. In DNA form, the CDR3 reads TGTGCCAGCAGTTACACCCAGGATACTAACTATGGCTACACCTTC.

This chain links TRBV20-1 with TRBJ2-3; D gene ambiguous. Germline-derived CDR1 and CDR2 are DFQATT and SNEGSKA (reference sequence). The CDR3 consists of 11 residues. Trimming shortened V by 4 bases and J by 0 bases, and 2 bases separated the two germline ends. The CDR3 region is CSATSTDTQYF. The CDR3 nucleotides are TGCAGTGCTACTAGCACAGATACGCAGTATTTT.

This clone was observed a single time. This chain links TRBV5-1 with TRBJ1-4; D is possibly TRBD1 (6 bases). The CDR3 is 15 amino acids. Per germline, CDR1 SGHRS and CDR2 YFSETQ. Deletions cut 4 bases from V and 4 bases from J, with 14 bases between. CDR3 sequence: CASSLQTGGNEKLFF. CDR3 bases: TGCGCCAGCAGCCTTCAGACAGGAGGTAATGAAAAACTGTTTTTT.

This clone was found a few times. The V and J genes are TRBV6-6 and TRBJ1-2; 9 bases fit TRBD1. V lost 2 bases to trimming and J lost 8 bases; unmatched junction nucleotides: 9. The CDR3 has 15 residues. Germline values: CDR1 MNHNY, CDR2 SVGAGI (reference sequence). The DNA of the CDR3 is TGTGCCAGCAGTTACCCGGACAGGGGCCAGGGGGGCTACACCTTC. Translation gives CASSYPDRGQGGYTF.

This clone has more than one count but fewer than ten. The chain carries TRBV5-3 and TRBJ2-7; D perhaps matches TRBD1 (6 bases). TRBV5-3 is flagged as an ORF with uncertain function. The CDR3 runs to 14 residues. The V end lost 9 bases, the J end lost 4 bases, and 20 bases lay between the germline ends. CDR3 DNA: TGTGCCACAACGTGGGGGCCATGCCAATACGAGCAGTACTTC. The encoded protein is CATTWGPCQYEQYF.

This clone showed up just a few times. V is TRBV5-6 and J is TRBJ2-6; D is undetermined. From germline, CDR1 is SGHDT and CDR2 YYEEEE. The length of the CDR3 is 16 residues. V dropped 1 base and J dropped 1 base, with 9 bases sitting between them. DNA of the CDR3: TGTGCCAGCAGCTTGCCCGGACGGTCTGGGGCCAACGTCCTGACTTTC. The encoded protein is CASSLPGRSGANVLTF. The full variable domain, completed using reference TRBV5-6 and TRBJ2-6, is DAGVTQSPTHLIKTRGQQVTLRCSPKSGHDTVSWYQQALGQGPQFIFQYYEEEERQRGNFPDRFSGHQFPNYSSELNVNALLLGDSALYLCASSLPGRSGANVLTFGAGSRLTVL.

This chain links TRBV11-3 with TRBJ2-2, with D tentatively TRBD2 (5 bases). The CDR3 is made up of 12 amino acids. In germline, CDR1 is SGHNT, CDR2 YENEEA. V lost 8 bases, J lost 4 bases, and 8 bases lay in between. The CDR3 coding sequence is TGTGCCAGCTCTCGGGGCACCGGGGAGCTGTTTTTT. This translates into CASSRGTGELFF.

The CDR3 here is CASSAYRGTNTEAFF. The CDR3 coding sequence is TGTGCCAGCAGCGCCTACAGGGGAACCAACACTGAAGCTTTCTTT. J is TRBJ1-1 and V is TRBV11-2, with 7 bases fitting TRBD1. CDR3 length equals 15 residues. Per the germline V gene, CDR1 is SGHAT and CDR2 is FQNNGV. Trimming removed 5 bases from V and 2 bases from J; junction bases left unmatched: 8.

This clone has only one observation. This rearrangement joins TRBV15 to TRBJ2-1, with 8 nucleotides matching TRBD2. V shed 6 bases and J 2 bases; nucleotides not matched to a gene: 3. CDR1 and CDR2 (germline): LNHNV, YYDKDF (reference sequence). The CDR3 sequence is 14 residues long. The CDR3 bases are TGTGCCACCAGAGCGGGACTAGCCTACAATGAGCAGTTCTTC. Protein product: CATRAGLAYNEQFF.

This sequence joins TRBV9 and TRBJ2-2, with D possibly matching TRBD1 (5 bases). Trimming pared 1 base from V and 6 bases from J, leaving 13 bases between. CDR1 is SGDLS, CDR2 YYNGEE, per germline. This CDR3 contains 15 residues. CDR3 sequence reads: CASSVFHQGPGELFF. Here the CDR3 DNA reads TGTGCCAGCAGCGTATTCCACCAGGGCCCCGGGGAGCTGTTTTTT.

V and J are TRBV11-2 and TRBJ2-5; D unresolved. The germline V gene has CDR1 SGHAT and CDR2 FQNNGV. The CDR3 spans 13 residues. The germline V and J ends were trimmed by 3 bases and 2 bases, with 7 bases remaining between them. CDR3 DNA: TGTGCCAGCAGCTTTAGCCCTCAAGAGACCCAGTACTTC. It yields the protein CASSFSPQETQYF. The complete variable domain, with remaining parts taken from reference TRBV11-2 and TRBJ2-5, reads EAGVAQSPRYKIIEKRQSVAFWCNPISGHATLYWYQQILGQGPKLLIQFQNNGVVDDSQLPKDRFSAERLKGVDSTLKIQPAKLEDSAVYLCASSFSPQETQYFGPGTRLLVL.

This clone is labeled medium-sized (0.01 to 0.1%). V is TRBV10-3 and J is TRBJ2-3; weak D call: TRBD2 (6 bases). CDR3 length equals 13 residues. Germline V gene lookup returns CDR1 ENHRY and CDR2 SYGVKD. V dropped 2 bases and J dropped 7 bases, with 10 bases sitting between them. The CDR3 nucleotides read TGTGCCATCAGTGAGGGGGGGAAACATACGCAGTATTTT. It translates to CAISEGGKHTQYF.